These T cell receptor beta chains were read from a single sample in a study of Graves' ophthalmopathy and Graves' hyperthyroidism. TCRdb processed the multiplex PCR reads anew with MiXCR; each CDR3 protein has one entry. The sample has hundreds of thousands of distinct CDR3 sequences, around 40% seen once. Sequencing was performed on peripheral blood. The receptors come from an adult man with Graves' ophthalmopathy. The CDR3 runs from the conserved cysteine through the conserved F or W. A D gene is named only where the DNA matches it firmly. Clone size is shown for a subset of rows, as once, few, many or a class of expanded clone.

cdr3_aa,cdr3_nt,cdr3_length,d_call,v_call,clone_size,j_call
CASRHEGFSYEQYF,TGTGCCAGCAGGCACGAGGGGTTCTCCTACGAGCAGTACTTC,14,.,TRBV7-8,many,TRBJ2-7
CASSLVRTGSYEQYF,TGTGCCAGCAGCTTAGTCCGGACAGGGTCCTACGAGCAGTACTTC,15,TRBD1,TRBV11-2,.,TRBJ2-7
CASSADSKTGELFF,TGTGCCAGCAGCGCGGACAGCAAGACCGGGGAGCTGTTTTTT,14,.,TRBV7-9,few,TRBJ2-2
CATGRVHTGELFF,TGTGCCACTGGGAGGGTCCACACCGGGGAGCTGTTTTTT,13,TRBD2,TRBV6-2/TRBV6-3,.,TRBJ2-2
CASSSGPSNQPQHF,TGTGCCAGCAGCTCGGGACCGAGCAATCAGCCCCAGCATTTT,14,.,TRBV7-6,many,TRBJ1-5
CASSFWTGAQSSNQPQHF,TGTGCCAGCAGTTTCTGGACAGGGGCTCAGTCGAGCAATCAGCCCCAGCATTTT,18,TRBD1,TRBV12-3/TRBV12-4,.,TRBJ1-5
CSARVPADNQETQYF,TGCAGTGCTAGAGTCCCGGCCGACAACCAAGAGACCCAGTACTTC,15,.,TRBV20-1,.,TRBJ2-5
CASSLAGINSPLHF,TGTGCCAGCAGCTTGGCGGGGATCAATTCACCCCTCCACTTT,14,.,TRBV7-9,many,TRBJ1-6
CATSRGVTGQGVNGYTF,TGTGCCACCAGCAGAGGAGTCACTGGACAGGGGGTAAATGGCTACACCTTC,17,TRBD1,TRBV15,many,TRBJ1-2
CASSPPVSTDTQYF,TGTGCCAGCAGCCCGCCCGTTAGCACAGATACGCAGTATTTT,14,.,TRBV7-9,.,TRBJ2-3
CASSVVSGSGTQYF,TGTGCCAGCAGCGTAGTAAGCGGGAGTGGGACCCAGTACTTC,14,TRBD2,TRBV9,.,TRBJ2-5
CSAFKLRRVPNSPLHF,TGCAGTGCTTTTAAGCTGAGGAGGGTTCCAAATTCACCCCTCCACTTT,16,.,TRBV20-1,.,TRBJ1-6
CASSPRGQGVYGYTF,TGTGCCAGCAGTCCCCGAGGACAGGGGGTCTATGGCTACACCTTC,15,TRBD1,TRBV12-3/TRBV12-4,.,TRBJ1-2
CASSGLGGGIETQYF,TGTGCCAGTTCTGGACTAGGTGGGGGTATAGAGACCCAGTACTTC,15,TRBD2,TRBV19,few,TRBJ2-5
CASSPGHSGGYTF,TGTGCCAGCAGCCCGGGACACTCGGGCGGCTACACCTTC,13,.,TRBV10-3,few,TRBJ1-2
CATSDQRTNTGELFF,TGTGCCACCAGTGACCAGCGTACGAACACCGGGGAGCTGTTTTTT,15,.,TRBV24-1,many,TRBJ2-2
CASSYVSGIRTANQPQHF,TGTGCCAGCAGTTATGTCTCCGGTATCCGGACGGCGAATCAGCCTCAGCATTTT,18,.,TRBV7-8,few,TRBJ1-5
CASSIDVRTHNGSGNTIYF,TGTGCCAGTAGTATAGACGTCCGGACACATAATGGTTCGGGAAACACCATATATTTT,19,.,TRBV19,few,TRBJ1-3
CASSHRGQKTGELFF,TGTGCCAGCAGCCACAGGGGGCAGAAAACCGGGGAGCTGTTTTTT,15,TRBD1,TRBV25-1,few,TRBJ2-2
CASSYASNYGYTF,TGTGCCAGCAGTTACGCGTCTAACTATGGCTACACCTTC,13,.,TRBV6-2/TRBV6-3,many,TRBJ1-2
CASRESGQPQHF,TGTGCCAGCAGGGAAAGTGGTCAGCCCCAGCATTTT,12,.,TRBV10-3,.,TRBJ1-5
CAVGRIPYEQYF,TGTGCCGTGGGGCGAATTCCCTACGAGCAGTACTTC,12,.,TRBV10-3,.,TRBJ2-7
CASSPTRTAYEQYF,TGTGCCAGCAGCCCGACCCGGACAGCCTACGAGCAGTACTTC,14,.,TRBV7-2,.,TRBJ2-7
CASSSATGSGGEEQYF,TGTGCCAGCAGCTCGGCGACGGGATCAGGGGGGGAGGAGCAGTACTTC,16,.,TRBV7-9,.,TRBJ2-7
CASSPGQGVRGYTF,TGTGCCAGCAGCCCGGGACAGGGGGTACGTGGCTACACCTTC,14,TRBD1,TRBV7-2,.,TRBJ1-2
CATSARTGAGVQPQHF,TGTGCCACCAGTGCCAGGACAGGGGCAGGCGTTCAGCCCCAGCATTTT,16,TRBD1,TRBV24-1,.,TRBJ1-5
CASSLGQGGEASF,TGTGCCAGCAGCCTGGGACAGGGTGGCGAAGCTTCCTTT,13,TRBD1,TRBV7-6,.,TRBJ1-1
CASSYAGQGGEKLFF,TGTGCCAGCAGCTACGCCGGGCAGGGGGGCGAAAAACTGTTTTTT,15,TRBD1,TRBV7-9,many,TRBJ1-4
CASSPWEGIANTGELFF,TGTGCCAGCAGCCCATGGGAGGGGATCGCGAACACCGGGGAGCTGTTTTTT,17,TRBD2,TRBV25-1,.,TRBJ2-2
CASSPRQGAEAFF,TGTGCCAGCAGCCCTCGACAGGGGGCTGAAGCTTTCTTT,13,TRBD1,TRBV7-3,.,TRBJ1-1
CANGGYNEQFF,TGTGCCAACGGGGGATACAATGAGCAGTTCTTC,11,.,TRBV10-3,.,TRBJ2-1
CASITQQGRRNTIYF,TGTGCCAGCATTACCCAACAGGGTCGGCGAAACACCATATATTTT,15,.,TRBV25-1,.,TRBJ1-3
CSVGGDSGRYGYTF,TGCAGCGTAGGGGGGGACTCAGGACGATATGGCTACACCTTC,14,.,TRBV29-1,many,TRBJ1-2
CASSLPGLWYEQYF,TGTGCCAGCAGTCTCCCAGGGTTATGGTACGAGCAGTACTTC,14,.,TRBV25-1,.,TRBJ2-7
CASSKTQGQGNSYEQYF,TGTGCCAGTAGTAAAACACAAGGACAGGGGAATTCCTACGAGCAGTACTTC,17,TRBD1,TRBV19,.,TRBJ2-7
CASSFAVKTQYF,TGTGCCAGCAGCTTCGCGGTCAAGACCCAGTACTTC,12,.,TRBV7-9,.,TRBJ2-5
CSARDRAGMGETQYF,TGCAGTGCTAGAGACCGAGCAGGGATGGGAGAGACCCAGTACTTC,15,.,TRBV20-1,.,TRBJ2-5
CASIPGQADTQYF,TGTGCCAGCATCCCCGGGCAAGCAGATACGCAGTATTTT,13,.,TRBV7-9,.,TRBJ2-3
CATSRVGVYEQYF,TGTGCCACCAGCAGAGTCGGTGTCTACGAGCAGTACTTC,13,.,TRBV15,many,TRBJ2-7
CASRRVAEGNTIYF,TGCGCCAGCAGACGAGTAGCAGAAGGAAACACCATATATTTT,14,.,TRBV10-2,.,TRBJ1-3
CASSLMDREEETQYF,TGTGCCAGTAGTCTTATGGACAGGGAGGAAGAGACCCAGTACTTC,15,TRBD1,TRBV19,.,TRBJ2-5